This T cell receptor (beta chain) was captured by sequencing in a study of CD4 and CD8 cells across lung adenocarcinoma regions. TCRdb reprocessed the PCR reads with MiXCR, giving one entry per CDR3 protein. Among about 11,000 distinct CDR3 sequences listed, 59% were seen once. CDR1 and CDR2 (germline): MNHNS, SASEGT. V lost 8 bases to trimming and J lost 8 bases, with 16 bases between them. There are 13 residues in the CDR3. This clonotype has just a few counts. The patients had localized lung adenocarcinoma, a non-small cell subtype. Material: CD8+ T cells from the margin of a lung tumor. The chain joins TRBV6-1 to TRBJ2-1; D perhaps matches TRBD2 (6 bases). The receptor comes from a male donor with lung adenocarcinoma. The CD4 and CD8 labels of this study may be unreliable. CDR3 nucleotide sequence: TGTGCCAGCGGGCACGGCGGGACCTATGAGCAGTTCTTC. It encodes CASGHGGTYEQFF.